The clone carrying this T cell receptor beta chain has a count of ten or more. Its antigen is unknown. The data stem from a study of T cells after yellow fever vaccination. TCR cDNA was made by 5'RACE template switching, adding a universal primer site and UMIs. Via MiXCR, TCRdb re-called the 5' RACE reads, giving one row per CDR3 protein. The sample records a few hundred thousand distinct CDR3 sequences, around 4.9% being singletons. Findings of the study overall: After the booster, approximately 96% of CD4 and approximately 87% of CD8 primary-response clones were re-detected.

The CDR3 has 10 amino acids. Deletions cut 7 bases from V and 9 bases from J, with 13 bases between. Germline V gives CDR1 SQVTM, CDR2 ANQGSEA. This TCR was recovered from a man aged 18-30 years who received the YFV17D yellow fever vaccine. This specimen was CD4+ T cells sorted from PBMCs, taken on the day of the yellow fever booster vaccination. V and J are TRBV29-1 and TRBJ2-7; D is unclear. Written as DNA, the CDR3 is TGCAGCGGACTGATTCCCCGGCAGTACGTC. This sequence encodes CSGLIPRQYV.